The 6 T cell receptor beta chains given below trace back to one sample, sequenced in a study of T cell repertoires in cytomegalovirus infection. Antigens of these TCRs are unknown. One entry per CDR3 protein, called by TCRdb with MiXCR from the reads. The table lists about 830,000 distinct CDR3 sequences, approximately 32% of them singletons. Sequences were derived from cultured CD8+ T cells from PBMCs, sampled from culture after CMV antigen stimulation. The receptors were sampled from a human donor in good health (CMV status not recorded). Some clones in this sample may be carry-over from other donors' samples.

This clonotype has a handful of counts. The rearrangement uses TRBV27 and TRBJ1-6; D gene uncertain. Germline V gives CDR1 MNHEY, CDR2 SMNVEV (reference sequence). V lost 6 bases, J lost 9 bases, and 6 bases lay in between. CDR3 length: 11 residues. In DNA, the CDR3 is TGTGCCAGCAGGGGGAGTTCACCCCTCCACTTT. It translates to CASRGSSPLHF.

The chain employs TRBV3-1 and TRBJ2-5; D is undetermined. Germline V CDR1 and CDR2: LGHDT, YNNKEL (reference sequence). Trimming stripped 0 bases from V and 4 bases from J, with 18 bases between. The CDR3 sequence is 17 residues long. CDR3 bases: TGTGCCAGCAGCCAAGAGTGGGAATTGGACCCCAGAGAGACCCAGTACTTC. Translated, it gives CASSQEWELDPRETQYF.

This clonotype was seen only a few times. The chain links TRBV6-5 to TRBJ2-1; possible D gene TRBD1, 6 bases. The CDR3 sequence is 17 residues long. Deletions cut 2 bases from V and 2 bases from J, with 16 bases between. Germline V gene data show CDR1 as MNHEY and CDR2 as SVGAGI. The DNA for the CDR3 is TGTGCCAGCAGTTACACCGCGGGCCAGGGGCCCTACAATGAGCAGTTCTTC. This encodes CASSYTAGQGPYNEQFF.

The chain recombines TRBV19 with TRBJ1-5; no clear D. Germline V gene data show CDR1 as LNHDA and CDR2 as SQIVND (reference sequence). V was trimmed by 4 bases and J by 4 bases, leaving 17 bases between them. The CDR3 extends over 16 amino acids. This CDR3 is CASSSLYPDGNQPQHF. CDR3 DNA: TGTGCCAGTAGTAGCCTCTACCCGGACGGAAATCAGCCCCAGCATTTT.

This clonotype has more than one count but fewer than ten. The J gene is TRBJ2-7, the V gene TRBV5-4, with D perhaps assigned TRBD1 or TRBD2 (5 bases each). CDR1 is SGHNT and CDR2 is YYREEE in the germline V gene (reference sequence). The V and J ends lost 4 bases and 6 bases respectively, with 26 bases between them. The CDR3 has 17 residues. This chain's CDR3 is CASSGGRTETLVGEQYF. The CDR3 nucleotides are TGTGCCAGCAGCGGGGGACGGACGGAAACATTGGTCGGCGAGCAGTACTTC.

This clonotype has at least ten counts. V is TRBV7-2 and J is TRBJ2-4, with TRBD2 as a possible D gene (5 bases). Germline-derived CDR1 and CDR2 are SGHTA and FQGNSA. The CDR3 runs 16 residues. V shed 1 base and J shed 3 bases, with 13 bases lying between them. Written as DNA, the CDR3 is TGTGCCAGCAGCTTAGGTAGTGGACTGAGCAAAAACATTCAGTACTTC. This encodes CASSLGSGLSKNIQYF.